This T cell receptor (beta chain) stems from a study of T cells in Graves' hyperthyroidism and ophthalmopathy. Each ophthalmopathy patient scored at least 3 on the Clinical Activity Score and at least 4 on NOSPECS grade, with duration under 3 months. Researchers barred patients who had uncontrolled infection, other autoimmune disease, pregnancy or lactation. The PBMCs studied were ones that came from about 10 ml fresh peripheral blood. The CDR3 contains 14 residues. Germline V lookup: CDR1 SGHRS, CDR2 YFSETQ. V shed 6 bases and J shed 0 bases, with 9 bases lying between them. This clonotype came up many times. Its antigen is not identified. RNA transcripts yielded amplified TCR beta CDR3 regions. With the HTBI primer set, the TCR CDR3 went through a first round of RT-PCR. Each CDR3 protein gets one entry after TCRdb re-called the multiplex PCR reads with MiXCR. The table includes under 350,000 distinct CDR3 sequences, around 15% detected once.

Study outcomes and limitations: Blood also showed most of the thyroid clonotypes that were expanded above 0.001.

The chain links TRBV5-1 to TRBJ1-4; D might be TRBD1 (5 bases). Sequencing was performed on blood. The receptor was isolated from an older woman with Graves' ophthalmopathy. DNA for the CDR3: TGCGCCAGCACACCAGGGACAACTAATGAAAAACTGTTTTTT. Translation: CASTPGTTNEKLFF.